The sequence of this TCR beta chain was determined in a study of long-term antiretroviral therapy in people with HIV. Looking at the study overall: The immediate-ART recommendation dates to 2015, and the earliest samples predate it by about a decade. General observations from the study: In samples taken after ART, diversity increased but remained below transplant donor control levels.

Remarks on this clone: What it binds is not known.

Samples were assayed with immunoSEQ v3.0 at survey level. Sequenced by immunoSEQ multiplex PCR; TCRdb stores in-frame clones only, minus some. This table has fewer than 20,000 clones, 90% to 95% appearing once. Inclusion required at least two post-ART and at least one pre-ART PBMC samples. Specimens carried about 0.85-10 million cryopreserved PBMC before DNA extraction. The specimen was unsorted PBMCs, collected 6 to 6.5 years after starting antiretroviral therapy. The TCR sequence derives from a woman between 45 and 65 years old with HIV.

CDR3 DNA: TGTGCCAGCAGCCCTTTAGCGGGAGTGAATGAGCAGTTCTTC. This gives the protein CASSPLAGVNEQFF. The chain couples TRBV9 to TRBJ2-1; 9 nucleotides agree with TRBD2. Germline loops: CDR1 SGDLS, CDR2 YYNGEE. The trim removed 4 bases at V and 7 bases at J, leaving 6 bases unmatched. This CDR3 comprises 14 residues.